A single sample gave rise to the 13 T cell receptor beta chains below, sequenced in a study of T cell responses to AZD1222 COVID-19 vaccine (dated by TCRdb to the early 2020s). Libraries were prepared through the immunoSEQ multiplex PCR assay. Here the immuneACCESS table is served through TCRdb, limited to in-frame sequences with V and J called. Missing clones are a known gap in these copies; in checked studies unresolved V genes cover under half, and the rest lacks a known reason. The sample records about 110,000 clones, around 92% of which are singletons. The top ten clones comprise roughly 4.5% of the sample. According to the study, the label for this sample's time point signals: baseline before first vaccination. Sequenced here: peripheral blood, sampled on day 0 of AZD1222 vaccination. The receptors come from an adult in good health.

The chain employs TRBV2 and TRBJ1-6; 9 bases map to TRBD1. CDR1 SNHLY and CDR2 FYNNEI come from the germline V gene. The J segment lost 7 bases and the V segment lost 8 bases, leaving 9 bases of the junction unmatched. The length of the CDR3 is 15 residues. CDR3 in amino acids: CASRRDRERNSPLHF. Written as DNA, the CDR3 is TGTGCCAGCCGCAGGGACAGGGAGAGAAATTCACCCCTCCACTTT. Using reference TRBV2 and TRBJ1-6 for the parts outside the CDR3, the full variable domain is EPEVTQTPSHQVTQMGQEVILRCVPISNHLYFYWYRQILGQKVEFLVSFYNNEISEKSEIFDDQFSVERPDGSNFTLKIRSTKLEDSAMYFCASRRDRERNSPLHFGNGTRLTVT.

This clone was counted between two and nine times. The chain is built from TRBV19 and TRBJ2-5; TRBD1 is a possible D gene (6 bases). V was clipped by 0 bases and J by 1 base, with 9 bases between them. There are 15 residues in the CDR3. In germline, CDR1 is LNHDA, CDR2 SQIVND (reference sequence). Written as DNA, the CDR3 is TGTGCCAGTAGTATAGACGACAGGAGCCAAGAGACCCAGTACTTC. Its protein is CASSIDDRSQETQYF.

This chain uses TRBV5-1 with TRBJ2-7, with 7 bases identical to TRBD1. J gave up 2 bases and V 4 bases, and 15 bases lay outside the gene matches. This CDR3 is 17 amino acids long. CDR1 and CDR2 from the germline V gene are SGHRS and YFSETQ. CDR3 region: CASSLGQISNSAYEQYF. The CDR3, as DNA: TGCGCCAGCAGCCTGGGACAGATTTCTAATAGTGCCTACGAGCAGTACTTC.

This clone appeared once. The rearrangement links TRBV7-9 to TRBJ1-1; no clear D. This CDR3 region has 12 residues. The V and J ends lost 3 bases and 11 bases respectively, with 13 bases between them. The V gene's germline CDR1 is SEHNR and CDR2 FQNEAQ (reference sequence). CDR3 sequence (DNA): TGTGCCAGCAGCTTGGTGCGGGGTCGGGCTTTCTTT. Its protein is CASSLVRGRAFF.

The V call is TRBV14, the J call TRBJ2-3; TRBD2 agrees at 8 bases. CDR3 length equals 14 residues. The J segment lost 6 bases and the V segment lost 7 bases, leaving 9 bases of the junction unmatched. The germline V gene encodes CDR1 SGHDN and CDR2 FVKESK. The CDR3 here is CASKPSGSVDTQYF. In DNA form, the CDR3 reads TGTGCCAGCAAGCCTAGCGGGTCTGTTGATACGCAGTATTTT.

Remarks on this clone: One end of the junction does not line up with germline, which may come from a read error. The chain uses TRBV11-2 and TRBJ2-3; D perhaps matches TRBD1 (6 bases). The CDR3 contains 16 residues. The germline V gene has CDR1 SGHAT and CDR2 FQNNGV. The CDR3 coding sequence is TGTGCCAGCAGCGTAGATGCCCGGACAGACACAGATACGCAGTATTTT. Amino acid sequence: CASSVDARTDTDTQYF.

The V and J genes are TRBV10-3 and TRBJ1-3, with unresolved D. Germline V lookup: CDR1 ENHRY, CDR2 SYGVKD. The CDR3 runs 16 residues. Trimming removed 4 bases from V and 4 bases from J, with 17 bases in between. CDR3 loop: CAISAAAWGSGNTIYF. The CDR3 DNA reads TGTGCCATCAGTGCCGCGGCGTGGGGATCCGGAAACACCATATATTTT.

The gene calls are TRBV19 and TRBJ1-6, with D possibly being TRBD1 (5 bases). The germline gives CDR1 LNHDA, CDR2 SQIVND (reference sequence). The CDR3 consists of 17 residues. The V and J ends lost 1 base and 0 bases respectively, with 10 bases between them. CDR3 sequence reads: CASSIGGASSYNSPLHF. In DNA, the CDR3 is TGTGCCAGTAGTATAGGGGGCGCGAGCTCCTATAATTCACCCCTCCACTTT.

The rearrangement links TRBV28 to TRBJ2-3; TRBD1 aligns across 10 bases. The CDR3 totals 15 residues. The V and J ends lost 8 bases and 2 bases, in that order; junction bases with no gene match: 7. Looked up from germline, CDR1 is MDHEN and CDR2 is SYDVKM. CDR3 residues: CASGPGQGSTDTQYF. For the CDR3, the DNA is TGTGCCAGCGGCCCGGGACAGGGGTCCACAGATACGCAGTATTTT.

The J gene is TRBJ2-3, the V gene TRBV6-5; D is tentatively TRBD1 or TRBD2 (5 bases each). The V end lost 0 bases, the J end lost 8 bases, and 9 bases lay between the germline ends. The V gene's germline CDR1 is MNHEY and CDR2 SVGAGI. The CDR3 sequence is 13 residues long. The CDR3 region has the DNA TGTGCCAGCAGTTACTCAGACAGCGGTACGCAGTATTTT. Residues: CASSYSDSGTQYF.

With regard to this clone: Additional DNA sequences in this sample encode the identical CDR3. The chain uses TRBV6-5 and TRBJ2-3; no definite D call. The CDR3 runs to 12 residues. Germline CDR1 MNHEY, CDR2 SVGAGI. Trimming stripped 3 bases from V and 2 bases from J, with 3 bases between. The CDR3 is CASSYDTDTQYF. The CDR3 coding sequence is TGTGCCAGCAGTTATGACACAGATACGCAGTATTTT.

J is TRBJ2-1 and V is TRBV7-9; D not certain. The CDR3 length is 14 residues. The V end lost 5 bases, the J end lost 4 bases, and 12 bases lay between the germline ends. The V gene's germline CDR1 is SEHNR and CDR2 FQNEAQ (reference sequence). CDR3 loop: CASSPPGRYNEQFF. The CDR3 DNA follows: TGTGCCAGCAGCCCCCCCGGACGGTACAATGAGCAGTTCTTC.

CDR3 nucleotides: TGTGCCAGCAGTTTTGGGGGTGGGACCCAGCATTTT. It encodes CASSFGGGTQHF. The genes are TRBV28 and TRBJ1-5; tentative D call: TRBD1 (5 bases). Trimming took off 3 bases at V and 11 bases at J, with 11 bases between the two ends. Germline CDR1 and CDR2: MDHEN and SYDVKM. The CDR3 totals 12 residues.